Each of the 5 T cell receptor beta chains below was sequenced from the same sample in a study of radiation and T cells in renal cell carcinoma. The data were produced by immunoSEQ multiplex PCR, yet TCRdb's version contains in-frame clones alone and is incomplete. The sample has about 150,000 clones, over 80% seen once; the top ten hold approximately 13%. Time point in this sample: blood 2 weeks post-SBRT. This sample's treatment: 15 Gy SBRT to primary tumor, nephrectomy 4 weeks later. Sequenced material: blood, taken from a patient whose treatment included radiotherapy and nephrectomy. The receptor set was obtained from a woman aged 45-59 years with renal cell carcinoma.

This chain uses TRBV5-1 with TRBJ2-2; tentative D call: TRBD1 (6 bases). The germline V gene encodes CDR1 SGHRS and CDR2 YFSETQ. The CDR3 spans 15 residues. V was trimmed by 3 bases and J by 0 bases, leaving 9 bases between them. The CDR3 region has the DNA TGCGCCAGCAGCTGGACAGCCACGAACACCGGGGAGCTGTTTTTT. It codes for CASSWTATNTGELFF.

This sequence joins TRBV5-1 and TRBJ1-5; weak D call: TRBD1 (5 bases). CDR3 length equals 14 residues. The V gene's germline CDR1 is SGHRS and CDR2 YFSETQ. V was shortened by 4 bases and J by 2 bases, with 10 bases between the two germline ends. CDR3 residues: CASSHEGGNQPQHF. As DNA, the CDR3 is TGCGCCAGCAGCCATGAAGGGGGCAATCAGCCCCAGCATTTT.

This clone was observed once. V and J are TRBV7-2 and TRBJ1-2; TRBD1 might be the D (5 bases). The CDR3 runs 14 residues. The germline V gene encodes CDR1 SGHTA and CDR2 FQGNSA. V was shortened by 5 bases and J by 3 bases, with 13 bases between the two germline ends. CDR3 in amino acids: CASSRNAGDYGYTF. The DNA of the CDR3 is TGTGCCAGCAGCCGCAATGCGGGGGACTATGGCTACACCTTC.

The chain employs TRBV2 and TRBJ2-1, with 9 bases identical to TRBD2. In germline, CDR1 is SNHLY, CDR2 FYNNEI. V lost 4 bases, J lost 7 bases, and 8 bases stayed unmatched. The length of the CDR3 is 15 residues. CDR3 protein: CASSGGGGAMNEQFF. In DNA form, the CDR3 reads TGTGCCAGCAGTGGAGGCGGGGGGGCAATGAATGAGCAGTTCTTC.

The rearrangement links TRBV7-9 to TRBJ2-3; 10 bases are a match to TRBD2. Germline loops: CDR1 SEHNR, CDR2 FQNEAQ (reference sequence). J gave up 1 base and V 4 bases, and 8 bases lay outside the gene matches. This CDR3 is built from 17 residues. The CDR3 DNA reads TGTGCCAGCAGCTCAATATTAGGACTAGCGGGCACAGATACGCAGTATTTT. Amino acid sequence: CASSSILGLAGTDTQYF.